This T cell receptor beta chain was recorded in a study of T cells in Graves' hyperthyroidism and ophthalmopathy. Study observations and caveats: Using 13 V-J features, a model discriminated ophthalmopathy from stable hyperthyroidism.

CDR1 and CDR2 (germline): KGHSH, LQKENI. V shed 6 bases and J 1 base; nucleotides not matched to a gene: 5. This CDR3 spans 16 amino acids. RNA transcripts provided the source from which TCR beta CDR3 regions were amplified. With the HTBI primer set, the TCR CDR3 went through a first round of RT-PCR. One entry per CDR3 protein results from TCRdb running MiXCR on the multiplex PCR reads. The sample includes about 600,000 distinct CDR3 sequences, approximately 16% seen only once; the top ten take roughly 3.3%. Those patients with uncontrolled infection, other autoimmune disease, pregnancy or lactation were excluded. Clinical symptoms, serum thyroxine, TRAb, thyroid ultrasound and orbital computed tomography informed diagnoses. This clonotype was picked up many times. Its antigen is not known.

This TCR came from a woman in her thirties or forties with Graves' ophthalmopathy. The gene calls are TRBV18 and TRBJ2-3, with TRBD2 matching over 12 bases. Source material: blood. CDR3 loop: CASSQRLAGGTDTQYF. CDR3 sequence (DNA): TGTGCCAGCTCGCAAAGACTAGCGGGAGGCACAGATACGCAGTATTTT.